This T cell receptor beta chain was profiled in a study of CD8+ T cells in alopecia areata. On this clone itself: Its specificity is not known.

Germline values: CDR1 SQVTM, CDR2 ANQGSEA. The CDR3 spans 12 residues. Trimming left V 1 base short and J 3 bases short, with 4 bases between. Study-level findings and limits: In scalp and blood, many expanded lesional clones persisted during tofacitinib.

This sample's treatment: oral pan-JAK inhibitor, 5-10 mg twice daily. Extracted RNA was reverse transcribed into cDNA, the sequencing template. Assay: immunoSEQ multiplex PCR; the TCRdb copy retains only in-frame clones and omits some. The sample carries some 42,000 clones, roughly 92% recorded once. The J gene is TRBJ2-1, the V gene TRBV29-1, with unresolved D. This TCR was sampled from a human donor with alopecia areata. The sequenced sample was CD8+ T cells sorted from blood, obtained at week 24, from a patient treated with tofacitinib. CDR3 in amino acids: CSVEGDYNEQFF. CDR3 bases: TGCAGCGTTGAAGGGGACTACAATGAGCAGTTCTTC.